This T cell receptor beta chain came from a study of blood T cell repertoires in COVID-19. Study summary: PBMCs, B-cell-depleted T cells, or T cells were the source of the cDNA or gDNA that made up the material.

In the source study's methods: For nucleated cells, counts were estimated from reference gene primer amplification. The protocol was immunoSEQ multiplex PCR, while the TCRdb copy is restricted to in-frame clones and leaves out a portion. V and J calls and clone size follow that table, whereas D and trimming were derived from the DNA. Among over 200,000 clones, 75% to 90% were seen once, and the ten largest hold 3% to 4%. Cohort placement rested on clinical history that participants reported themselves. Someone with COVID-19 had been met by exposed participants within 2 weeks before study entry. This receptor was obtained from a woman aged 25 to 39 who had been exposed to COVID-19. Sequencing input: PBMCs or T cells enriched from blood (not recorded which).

The CDR3 loop reads CAWSVKVGGARTSPLHF. The CDR3, as DNA: TGTGCCTGGAGTGTAAAAGTTGGGGGGGCGCGAACTTCACCCCTCCACTTT. The chain employs TRBV30 and TRBJ1-6; possibly TRBD1 for D (6 bases). V dropped 0 bases and J dropped 9 bases, with 21 bases sitting between them. Germline V gene data show CDR1 as GTSNPN and CDR2 as SVGIG (reference sequence). The CDR3 covers 17 residues.